What follows are 3 T cell receptor beta chains derived from one specimen sequenced in a study of blood T cell repertoires in COVID-19. Sequencing used immunoSEQ multiplex PCR; TCRdb keeps in-frame clones, though not all of them. The sample has more than 70,000 clones; around nine tenths are singletons. Sequencing was done on a sample of peripheral blood. All receptors derive from an elderly man with active or convalescent COVID-19.

This clone was detected only once. The gene calls are TRBV4-2 and TRBJ1-1; 8 bases match TRBD1. Germline assignment: CDR1 LGHNA and CDR2 YNFKEQ. The CDR3 extends over 15 amino acids. Trimming removed 3 bases from V and 0 bases from J; junction bases left unmatched: 3. The CDR3 nucleotides read TGTGCCAGCAGCCACCCGGACAGGGTGAACACTGAAGCTTTCTTT. Translated: CASSHPDRVNTEAFF.

The CDR3 protein is CASSTMLASGGAHNEQFF. CDR3 DNA sequence: TGTGCCAGTAGTACAATGTTAGCCAGCGGGGGAGCACACAATGAGCAGTTCTTC. The gene calls are TRBV19 and TRBJ2-1, with 8 bases matching TRBD2. After removal of 4 bases from V and 5 bases from J, the junction contained 16 bases not matched to a gene. Germline V lookup: CDR1 LNHDA, CDR2 SQIVND (reference sequence). The CDR3 loop spans 18 amino acids. The whole variable domain, filled in from reference TRBV19 and TRBJ2-1, reads DGGITQSPKYLFRKEGQNVTLSCEQNLNHDAMYWYRQDPGQGLRLIYYSQIVNDFQKGDIAEGYSVSREKKESFPLTVTSAQKNPTAFYLCASSTMLASGGAHNEQFFGPGTRLTVL.

The chain joins TRBV3-1 (or the pseudogene TRBV3-2) to TRBJ2-7; the match to TRBD1 covers 8 bases. Germline loops: CDR1 LGHDT, CDR2 YNNKEL (reference sequence). V shed 4 bases and J 3 bases; nucleotides not matched to a gene: 2. The CDR3 loop spans 13 amino acids. The CDR3 DNA follows: TGTGCCAGCAGCCTCGGACAGGGCTACGAGCAGTACTTC. It is translated as CASSLGQGYEQYF.